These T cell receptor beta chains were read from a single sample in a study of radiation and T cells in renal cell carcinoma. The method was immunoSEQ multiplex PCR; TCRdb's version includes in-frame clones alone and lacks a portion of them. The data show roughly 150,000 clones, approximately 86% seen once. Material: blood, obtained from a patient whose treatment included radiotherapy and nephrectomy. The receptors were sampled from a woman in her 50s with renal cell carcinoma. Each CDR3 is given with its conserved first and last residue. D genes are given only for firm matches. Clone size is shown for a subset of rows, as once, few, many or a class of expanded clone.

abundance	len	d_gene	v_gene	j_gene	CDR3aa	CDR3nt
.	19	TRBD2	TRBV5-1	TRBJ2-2	CASSFGLAGAPRATGELFF	TGCGCCAGCAGCTTCGGACTAGCGGGGGCGCCGCGGGCCACCGGGGAGCTGTTTTTT
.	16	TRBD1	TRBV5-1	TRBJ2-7	CASSLIPGQRSYEQYF	TGCGCCAGCAGCTTGATTCCGGGACAGCGGTCCTACGAGCAGTACTTC
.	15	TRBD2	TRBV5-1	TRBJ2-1	CASSSLSGGAHEQFF	TGCGCCAGCAGCTCACTAAGCGGGGGGGCCCATGAGCAGTTCTTC
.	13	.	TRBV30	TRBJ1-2	CAWSRGREDGYTF	TGTGCCTGGAGCCGCGGCAGGGAGGATGGCTACACCTTC
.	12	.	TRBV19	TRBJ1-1	CASSTRWTEAFF	TGTGCCAGTAGTACCCGATGGACTGAAGCTTTCTTT
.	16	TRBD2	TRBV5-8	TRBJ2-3	CASSRGEGPATDTQYF	TGTGCCAGCAGCCGCGGGGAGGGACCCGCCACAGATACGCAGTATTTT
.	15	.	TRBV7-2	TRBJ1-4	CASSLSQGGSEKLFF	TGTGCCAGCAGCTTGTCGCAGGGCGGGAGTGAAAAACTGTTTTTT
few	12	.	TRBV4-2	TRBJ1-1	CASSQGIGEAFF	TGTGCCAGCAGCCAAGGTATAGGGGAGGCTTTCTTT
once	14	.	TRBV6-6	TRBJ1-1	CASSKDGSRTEAFF	TGTGCCAGCAGTAAAGACGGGAGTCGCACTGAAGCTTTCTTT
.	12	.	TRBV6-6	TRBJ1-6	CASSSGSSPLHF	TGTGCCAGCAGTTCAGGGTCTTCACCCCTCCACTTT
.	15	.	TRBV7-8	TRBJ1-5	CASSTWKGGGQPQHF	TGTGCCAGCAGCACTTGGAAAGGGGGAGGACAGCCCCAGCATTTT
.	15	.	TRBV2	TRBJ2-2	CASSVSGLNTGELFF	TGTGCCAGCAGTGTGTCAGGACTTAACACCGGGGAGCTGTTTTTT
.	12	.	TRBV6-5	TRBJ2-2	CASSYSPGELFF	TGTGCCAGCAGTTACTCGCCCGGGGAGCTGTTTTTT
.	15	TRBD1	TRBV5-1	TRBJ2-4	CASSSHTGGRNIQYF	TGCGCCAGCAGCTCCCACACAGGGGGTCGGAACATTCAGTACTTC
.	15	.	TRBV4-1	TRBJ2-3	CASRVGRLSTDTQYF	TGCGCCAGCAGGGTGGGGAGGCTAAGCACAGATACGCAGTATTTT
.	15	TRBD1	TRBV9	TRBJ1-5	CASSYETGEGQPQHF	TGTGCCAGCAGTTACGAAACAGGGGAGGGACAGCCCCAGCATTTT
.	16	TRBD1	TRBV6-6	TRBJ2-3	CASSYSDRGDTDTQYF	TGTGCCAGCAGTTACTCTGACAGGGGGGACACAGATACGCAGTATTTT
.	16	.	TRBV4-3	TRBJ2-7	CASSQHMGPNSGEQYF	TGCGCCAGCAGCCAACATATGGGCCCGAATAGTGGCGAGCAGTACTTC
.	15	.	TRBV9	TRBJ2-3	CASSVVAVLTDTQYF	TGTGCCAGCAGCGTAGTAGCGGTGCTCACAGATACGCAGTATTTT
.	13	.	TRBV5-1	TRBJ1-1	CASTKDLNTEAFF	TGCGCCAGCACCAAAGACCTGAACACTGAAGCTTTCTTT
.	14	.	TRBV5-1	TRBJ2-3	CASSLGTTTDTQYF	TGCGCCAGCAGCTTGGGGACTACAACAGATACGCAGTATTTT
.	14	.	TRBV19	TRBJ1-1	CASSMRGARTEAFF	TGTGCCAGTAGTATGAGGGGGGCGCGAACTGAAGCTTTCTTT
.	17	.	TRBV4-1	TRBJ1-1	CASSYLVRSGRFTEAFF	TGCGCCAGCAGCTACCTCGTCCGATCGGGACGGTTCACTGAAGCTTTCTTT
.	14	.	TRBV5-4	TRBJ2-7	CASSLGWPFYEQYF	TGTGCCAGCAGCTTGGGGTGGCCTTTCTACGAGCAGTACTTC
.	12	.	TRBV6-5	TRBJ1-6	CASSYRGAPLHF	TGTGCCAGCAGTTACAGGGGCGCACCCCTCCACTTT
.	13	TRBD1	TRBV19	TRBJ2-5	CASSPRQGGTQYF	TGTGCCAGTAGTCCACGACAGGGCGGGACCCAGTACTTC
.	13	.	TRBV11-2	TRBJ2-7	CASSPGEVYEQYF	TGTGCCAGCAGCCCCGGGGAGGTCTACGAGCAGTACTTC
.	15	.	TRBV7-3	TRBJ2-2	CASSLTHADTGELFF	TGTGCCAGCAGCTTAACCCACGCGGACACCGGGGAGCTGTTTTTT
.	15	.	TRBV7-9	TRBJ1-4	CASSEWRAGNEKLFF	TGTGCCAGCAGCGAGTGGAGGGCAGGGAATGAAAAACTGTTTTTT
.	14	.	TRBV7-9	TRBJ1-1	CASSTSGGLTEAFF	TGTGCCAGCAGCACGAGTGGGGGGCTCACTGAAGCTTTCTTT
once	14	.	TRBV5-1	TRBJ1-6	CASSLAQRNSPLHF	TGCGCCAGCAGCTTGGCACAGCGTAATTCACCCCTCCACTTT
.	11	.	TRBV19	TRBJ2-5	CASGGQETQYF	TGTGCCAGCGGGGGACAAGAGACCCAGTACTTC
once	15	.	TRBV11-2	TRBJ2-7	CASSLSPVPSYEQYF	TGTGCCAGCAGCTTAAGTCCGGTACCTTCCTACGAGCAGTACTTC
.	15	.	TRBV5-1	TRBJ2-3	CASSLGAVNTDTQYF	TGCGCCAGCAGCTTGGGGGCAGTTAACACAGATACGCAGTATTTT
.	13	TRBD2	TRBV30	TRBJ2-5	CAGERAGQGTQYF	TGTGCCGGCGAACGAGCGGGGCAGGGGACCCAGTACTTC
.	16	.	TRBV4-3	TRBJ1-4	CASSQAEPGRGQKLFF	TGCGCCAGCAGCCAAGCTGAGCCGGGCCGGGGGCAAAAACTGTTTTTT
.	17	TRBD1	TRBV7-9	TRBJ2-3	CASSSVWDRGTTDTQYF	TGTGCCAGCAGCTCGGTGTGGGACAGGGGCACCACAGATACGCAGTATTTT
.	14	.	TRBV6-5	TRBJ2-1	CASSYTRASNEQFF	TGTGCCAGCAGTTACACCCGGGCGTCCAATGAGCAGTTCTTC
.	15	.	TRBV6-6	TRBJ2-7	CASISSGTNSYEQYF	TGTGCCAGCATATCCTCCGGGACAAACTCCTACGAGCAGTACTTC
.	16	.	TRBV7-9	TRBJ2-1	CASMGGGEQGYNEQFF	TGTGCCAGCATGGGAGGGGGCGAACAGGGCTACAATGAGCAGTTCTTC
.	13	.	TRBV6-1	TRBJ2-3	CASSVRGADTQYF	TGTGCCAGCAGTGTCAGGGGAGCAGATACGCAGTATTTT
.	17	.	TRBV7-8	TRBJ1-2	CASSTRTAGRPNYGYTF	TGTGCCAGCAGCACTCGGACAGCAGGGCGCCCTAACTATGGCTACACCTTC
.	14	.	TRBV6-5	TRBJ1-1	CASRISGTFTEAFF	TGTGCCAGCCGGATCTCGGGGACTTTCACTGAAGCTTTCTTT
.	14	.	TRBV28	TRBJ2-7	CASSRPDSPYEQYF	TGTGCCAGCAGCCGCCCCGACAGCCCCTACGAGCAGTACTTC
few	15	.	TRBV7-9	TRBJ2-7	CASSGPRSASYEQYF	TGTGCCAGCAGCGGACCTCGATCCGCCTCCTACGAGCAGTACTTC
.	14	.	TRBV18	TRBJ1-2	CASSLADRGQGYTF	TGTGCCAGCTCACTGGCGGACCGCGGCCAGGGCTACACCTTC
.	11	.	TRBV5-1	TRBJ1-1	CASSLESETFF	TGCGCCAGCAGCTTGGAATCCGAGACTTTCTTT
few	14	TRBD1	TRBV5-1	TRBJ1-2	CASSFGTDFYGYTF	TGCGCCAGCAGCTTTGGGACAGACTTCTATGGCTACACCTTC